These 5 T cell receptor beta chains were sequenced from one sample in a study of blood T cells in healthy people across ages. Through a sample-barcoded 5' primer and a J-beta primer mix, a second PCR was run for about 6 to 11 cycles. From the 5' RACE reads, TCRdb called clonotypes with MiXCR, one entry per CDR3 protein. This sample has approximately 800,000 distinct CDR3 sequences, with about 61% found just once. Sequencing input: blood. Receptors originate from a man aged 35 to 55 in good health.

The J gene is TRBJ2-2, the V gene TRBV3-1, with a possible D match to TRBD2 (6 bases). The germline V and J ends were trimmed by 0 bases and 1 base, with 15 bases remaining between them. CDR1 LGHDT and CDR2 YNNKEL come from the germline V gene (reference sequence). There are 18 residues in the CDR3. The chain's CDR3 is CASSQDFRGRGNTGELFF. DNA for the CDR3: TGTGCCAGCAGCCAAGATTTTCGCGGGCGGGGGAACACCGGGGAGCTGTTTTTT.

The chain combines TRBV7-9 with TRBJ2-7; 9 positions match TRBD1. The ends lost 5 bases at V and 5 bases at J; junction bases unmatched: 10. The germline V gene encodes CDR1 SEHNR and CDR2 FQNEAQ (reference sequence). CDR3 size: 15 residues. The CDR3 reads CASSPAGTGRDEQYF. In DNA form, the CDR3 reads TGTGCCAGCAGCCCAGCCGGGACAGGGCGTGACGAGCAGTACTTC.

The V gene is TRBV5-1, the J gene TRBJ2-5; a possible D gene is TRBD1 (7 bases). Germline assignment: CDR1 SGHRS and CDR2 YFSETQ. This CDR3 contains 17 residues. The V end lost 0 bases, the J end lost 5 bases, and 20 bases lay between the germline ends. CDR3 bases: TGCGCCAGCAGCTTGGCACCTCAGGGATCAGGGGGGGAGACCCAGTACTTC. Its protein is CASSLAPQGSGGETQYF.

This clonotype has a handful of counts. The chain joins TRBV25-1 to TRBJ2-3; TRBD2 agrees at 7 bases. Looked up from germline, CDR1 is MGHDK and CDR2 is SYGVNS. The V gene end was trimmed by 7 bases and the J gene end by 2 bases; junction bases not matched to a gene: 9. This CDR3 has 15 amino acids. Written as DNA, the CDR3 is TGTGCCAGCAAAACAGCGGGACGCACCACAGATACGCAGTATTTT. It encodes CASKTAGRTTDTQYF.

J is TRBJ1-2 and V is TRBV18; perhaps TRBD1 as D (6 bases). CDR1 and CDR2 from the germline V gene are KGHSH and LQKENI. Trimming removed 5 bases from V and 8 bases from J, with 21 bases in between. The length of the CDR3 is 15 residues. The CDR3 spells CASSVRRQGQDGYTF. The CDR3 DNA reads TGTGCCAGCTCAGTTAGGCGGCAGGGGCAGGACGGCTACACCTTC.